Following are 18 T cell receptor beta chains from one sample sequenced in a study of T cell repertoires in cytomegalovirus infection. TCRdb analysed the reads with MiXCR anew, one entry per CDR3 protein. The table includes roughly 570,000 distinct CDR3 sequences, almost 40% detected once. The antigens for these receptors are not known. The sample was cultured PBMCs, taken from culture after CMV antigen stimulation. Every receptor here comes from a human donor in good health (CMV status not recorded). Some clones in this sample may be carry-over from other donors' samples.

The V gene is TRBV10-3, the J gene TRBJ1-2; no clear D. Trimming removed 11 bases at V and 0 bases at J, with 10 bases between. Looked up from germline, CDR1 is ENHRY and CDR2 is SYGVKD. The CDR3 sequence is 12 residues long. CDR3 nucleotide sequence: TGTGCCGCTCGGGGATCTAACTATGGCTACACCTTC. This sequence encodes CAARGSNYGYTF.

The CDR3: CASSYEFAGLAFF. The CDR3 DNA sequence: TGTGCCAGCAGTTACGAGTTTGCAGGCCTAGCTTTCTTT. This sequence joins TRBV6-8 and TRBJ1-1; D not certain. Germline CDR1 and CDR2: MNHGY and SAAAGT. The CDR3 has 13 residues. V lost 2 bases, J lost 10 bases, and 14 bases lay in between.

Here the CDR3 DNA reads TGTGCCAGCGGTAGGGAGATCGGCAATCAGCCCCAGCATTTT. Protein sequence: CASGREIGNQPQHF. The chain employs TRBV6-5 and TRBJ1-5; D not resolved. The V and J ends lost 8 bases and 2 bases respectively, with 13 bases between them. Germline V gene data show CDR1 as MNHEY and CDR2 as SVGAGI. The CDR3 consists of 14 residues.

The chain has TRBV5-4 and TRBJ1-1, with 10 bases that match TRBD1. The CDR3 runs to 16 residues. CDR1 is SGHNT, CDR2 YYREEE, per germline (reference sequence). The ends lost 4 bases at V and 3 bases at J; junction bases unmatched: 9. The CDR3 DNA follows: TGTGCCAGCAGCCAACCTCGAGGACAGGGGGACACTGAAGCTTTCTTT. Translation gives CASSQPRGQGDTEAFF.

V usage is TRBV28 and J usage is TRBJ1-5, with D possibly matching TRBD1 (5 bases). This CDR3 is 14 amino acids long. V lost 6 bases and J 3 bases, leaving 12 bases between the germline ends. Germline loops: CDR1 MDHEN, CDR2 SYDVKM. CDR3 amino acids: CASSPRQYNQPQHF. The CDR3 DNA sequence: TGTGCCAGCAGCCCTCGACAGTACAATCAGCCCCAGCATTTT.

The chain recombines TRBV7-9 with TRBJ2-7; maybe TRBD2 (6 bases). Germline V gene data show CDR1 as SEHNR and CDR2 as FQNEAQ (reference sequence). This CDR3 has 18 residues. V shed 1 base and J shed 0 bases, with 19 bases lying between them. CDR3 nucleotide sequence: TGTGCCAGCAGCTTAGGGTCTTACGCGGGGCATGTCTCCTACGAGCAGTACTTC. Amino acids: CASSLGSYAGHVSYEQYF.

The chain recombines TRBV6-6 with TRBJ2-7, with 7 bases that match TRBD1. The CDR3 loop spans 17 amino acids. The germline CDR1 and CDR2 sequences are MNHNY and SVGAGI (reference sequence). V lost 2 bases, J lost 2 bases, and 12 bases stayed unmatched. Written as DNA, the CDR3 is TGTGCCAGCAGTTACCCCCCCCGACAGGGTGTCACCTACGAGCAGTACTTC. This encodes CASSYPPRQGVTYEQYF.

The chain couples TRBV20-1 to TRBJ1-5; 7 nucleotides agree with TRBD1. Germline lookup yields CDR1 DFQATT and CDR2 SNEGSKA (reference sequence). Trimming at V came to 4 bases and at J to 7 bases, leaving 13 bases not matched to a gene. The CDR3 covers 15 residues. The CDR3 loop reads CSATPRQGEGQPQHF. CDR3 DNA: TGCAGTGCTACGCCTCGACAGGGAGAAGGGCAGCCCCAGCATTTT.

This chain uses TRBV12-3 or TRBV12-4 with TRBJ1-1; maybe TRBD1 (5 bases). V lost 3 bases to trimming and J lost 4 bases, with 15 bases between them. The CDR3 contains 15 residues. As DNA, the CDR3 is TGTGCCAGCAGTTTTCGTTACGGGGGAAGCACTGAAGCTTTCTTT. Residues: CASSFRYGGSTEAFF.

This sequence joins TRBV7-2 and TRBJ1-5; 9 bases line up with TRBD1. V trimming: 6 bases; J trimming: 7 bases; junction bases outside the gene matches: 10. Germline assignment: CDR1 SGHTA and CDR2 FQGNSA. The CDR3 runs 15 residues. The DNA of the CDR3 is TGTGCCAGCAGTTATACAGGGGGCCGTATCCAGCCCCAGCATTTT. This sequence encodes CASSYTGGRIQPQHF.

This clonotype appeared a few times. The chain combines TRBV4-1 with TRBJ2-1; 7 bases agree with TRBD1. The CDR3 has 15 residues. V lost 6 bases and J lost 4; bases outside the gene matches: 9. Germline loops: CDR1 MGHRA, CDR2 YSYEKL. The CDR3 DNA follows: TGCGCCAGCAGGAATCCGGGACAGTCATACAATGAGCAGTTCTTC. Its protein is CASRNPGQSYNEQFF.

The chain employs TRBV12-3 or TRBV12-4 and TRBJ1-5; D is undetermined. The CDR3 runs to 14 residues. Trimming removed 3 bases from V and 3 bases from J, with 9 bases in between. As DNA, the CDR3 is TGTGCCAGCAGTTTCGAGGGTTACAATCAGCCCCAGCATTTT. Amino acids: CASSFEGYNQPQHF.

The chain combines TRBV11-2 with TRBJ2-7, with TRBD2 identical over 10 bases. The CDR3 extends over 19 amino acids. J was trimmed by 2 bases and V by 5 bases; bases with no gene match: 18. Germline CDR1 reads SGHAT; CDR2 reads FQNNGV. CDR3 sequence reads: CASSQPTYGTSDYAYEQYF. CDR3 in DNA: TGTGCCAGCAGCCAGCCCACATACGGGACTAGCGATTACGCCTACGAGCAGTACTTC.

This chain connects TRBV19 to TRBJ1-5; 7 bases are a match to TRBD1. The CDR3 runs to 13 residues. CDR1 is LNHDA, CDR2 SQIVND, per germline (reference sequence). The V segment lost 6 bases and the J segment 1 base; nucleotides outside the gene matches: 0. The CDR3 protein is CASRDRSNQPQHF. CDR3 sequence (DNA): TGTGCCAGTAGGGACAGGAGCAATCAGCCCCAGCATTTT. The variable domain in full, with the rest retrieved from reference TRBV19 and TRBJ1-5, is DGGITQSPKYLFRKEGQNVTLSCEQNLNHDAMYWYRQDPGQGLRLIYYSQIVNDFQKGDIAEGYSVSREKKESFPLTVTSAQKNPTAFYLCASRDRSNQPQHFGDGTRLSIL.

This rearrangement joins TRBV6-2 or TRBV6-3 to TRBJ2-5; D gene uncertain. Trimming removed 6 bases from V and 5 bases from J, with 25 bases in between. This CDR3 spans 17 amino acids. Germline V lookup: CDR1 MNHEY, CDR2 SVGEGT. CDR3 bases: TGTGCCAGCAGCGGCCCCGGTGAGGTATGGGTATCGGAGACCCAGTACTTC. Translation: CASSGPGEVWVSETQYF.

This clonotype was recorded a few times. The chain recombines TRBV7-9 with TRBJ1-2, with 7 nucleotides matching TRBD1. Germline V gene lookup returns CDR1 SEHNR and CDR2 FQNEAQ (reference sequence). V was pared by 3 bases and J by 2 bases, with 12 bases of the junction left unmatched. The CDR3 spans 17 residues. CDR3 DNA: TGTGCCAGCAGCTTCCCTAGAGGGACAGCCAAAAACTATGGCTACACCTTC. This translates into CASSFPRGTAKNYGYTF.

The rearrangement joins TRBV11-2 to TRBJ2-1, with no clear D. Trimming took 6 bases from V and 3 from J, leaving 9 bases between them. This CDR3 is built from 13 residues. Germline V gene lookup returns CDR1 SGHAT and CDR2 FQNNGV. CDR3 DNA: TGTGCCAGCAGGGAAAGGGTCTACAATGAGCAGTTCTTC. The encoded protein is CASRERVYNEQFF.

This clonotype was seen a handful of times. CDR3 in amino acids: CASSPLLMGQDNSPLHF. The CDR3 DNA reads as TGTGCCAGCAGCCCCCTTCTTATGGGACAGGATAATTCACCCCTCCACTTT. J is TRBJ1-6 and V is TRBV12-3 or TRBV12-4, with 8 bases identical to TRBD1. CDR3 length: 17 residues. After removal of 6 bases from V and 5 bases from J, the junction contained 12 bases not matched to a gene.